This entry lists 30 T cell receptor beta chains sequenced from one sample in a study of T cells in Graves' hyperthyroidism and ophthalmopathy. TCR beta CDR3 region amplification was performed from RNA transcripts. Primed by the HTBI set, a first-round RT-PCR was run on the TCR CDR3. TCRdb analysed the multiplex PCR reads with MiXCR anew, one entry per CDR3 protein. The sample shows around 620,000 distinct CDR3 sequences, roughly 50% of them seen only once. Sample: peripheral blood or thyroid tissue (not recorded which). Receptors were obtained from an adult woman with Graves' disease, either hyperthyroidism or ophthalmopathy (not recorded which).

This clonotype was seen ten or more times. V and J are TRBV7-2 and TRBJ2-5; D perhaps matches TRBD2 (5 bases). V was trimmed by 0 bases and J by 5 bases, leaving 10 bases between them. This CDR3 region has 14 residues. CDR1 SGHTA and CDR2 FQGNSA come from the germline V gene. Written as DNA, the CDR3 is TGTGCCAGCAGCTTAGCGGGAGTGGGCGAGACCCAGTACTTC. This codes for CASSLAGVGETQYF. Together with reference TRBV7-2 and TRBJ2-5, the CDR3 gives the full variable domain: GAGVSQSPSNKVTEKGKDVELRCDPISGHTALYWYRQSLGQGLEFLIYFQGNSAPDKSGLPSDRFSAERTGGSVSTLTIQRTQQEDSAVYLCASSLAGVGETQYFGPGTRLLVL.

This clonotype was seen ten or more times. The J gene is TRBJ1-4, the V gene TRBV10-3, with D possibly matching TRBD1 (5 bases). This CDR3 region has 13 residues. V was cut by 8 bases and J by 7 bases, with 14 bases left in between. CDR1 is ENHRY, CDR2 SYGVKD, per germline. This CDR3 is CAIGAQGGEKLFF. The CDR3, as DNA: TGTGCCATCGGAGCGCAGGGAGGTGAAAAACTGTTTTTT.

This clonotype was counted between two and nine times. V gene TRBV20-1 combines with J gene TRBJ1-1; weak D call: TRBD1 (5 bases). This CDR3 is built from 13 residues. Germline V gene lookup returns CDR1 DFQATT and CDR2 SNEGSKA (reference sequence). V was trimmed by 4 bases and J by 1 base, leaving 10 bases between them. The CDR3: CSANAGTNTEAFF. The CDR3 DNA reads TGCAGTGCTAACGCGGGGACGAACACTGAAGCTTTCTTT.

V is TRBV6-1 and J is TRBJ2-7; TRBD2 might be the D (6 bases). The V end lost 4 bases, the J end lost 2 bases, and 12 bases lay between the germline ends. CDR1 is MNHNS, CDR2 SASEGT, per germline. The CDR3 contains 14 residues. CDR3 residues: CASSGNGGTYEQYF. The CDR3 DNA is TGTGCCAGCAGTGGTAACGGAGGGACCTACGAGCAGTACTTC.

This clonotype was detected ten times or more. The chain is built from TRBV2 and TRBJ1-5; D ambiguous. Germline values: CDR1 SNHLY, CDR2 FYNNEI. This CDR3 is 14 amino acids long. The ends were cut back, 7 bases at V and 3 bases at J, with 13 bases in the middle. DNA for the CDR3: TGTGCCAGCAATCCCACGCGGACCAATCAGCCCCAGCATTTT. This sequence encodes CASNPTRTNQPQHF.

A few counts support this clonotype. This chain joins TRBV6-2 or TRBV6-3 and TRBJ1-5; 8 bases line up with TRBD1. The CDR3 totals 17 residues. V was pared by 3 bases and J by 4 bases, with 11 bases of the junction left unmatched. Germline CDR1 MNHEY, CDR2 SVGEGT. The CDR3: CASSYDLRDRPNQPQHF. The CDR3 region has the DNA TGTGCCAGCAGTTATGACCTCCGGGACAGGCCTAATCAGCCCCAGCATTTT.

This clonotype has ten or more counts. The chain combines TRBV7-9 with TRBJ1-6; weak D call: TRBD1 (6 bases). This CDR3 comprises 14 residues. V lost 1 base, J lost 8 bases, and 9 bases lay in between. Germline CDR1 reads SEHNR; CDR2 reads FQNEAQ (reference sequence). The CDR3 region has the DNA TGTGCCAGCAGCTTAGGGGGGCGACATTCACCCCTCCACTTT. Protein: CASSLGGRHSPLHF.

The table lists this clonotype with a few counts. The chain combines TRBV7-2 with TRBJ1-2, with no clear D. The CDR3 consists of 17 residues. V shed 2 bases and J shed 4 bases, with 20 bases lying between them. In germline, CDR1 is SGHTA, CDR2 FQGNSA. CDR3 loop: CASSLLGTGAWGYGYTF. Written as DNA, the CDR3 is TGTGCCAGCAGCTTATTAGGTACCGGAGCATGGGGCTATGGCTACACCTTC.

The chain joins TRBV25-1 to TRBJ2-7; D is possibly TRBD1 (7 bases). V lost 3 bases to trimming and J lost 5 bases, with 17 bases between them. The CDR3 is 15 residues long. CDR1 MGHDK and CDR2 SYGVNS come from the germline V gene. The DNA of the CDR3 is TGTGCCAGCAGTGACCCCAGGGGGACTGGCGACGAGCAGTACTTC. Its protein is CASSDPRGTGDEQYF.

V usage is TRBV10-3 and J usage is TRBJ2-5, with D possibly being TRBD1 (5 bases). Trimming left V 7 bases short and J 5 bases short, with 11 bases between. Germline lookup yields CDR1 ENHRY and CDR2 SYGVKD. CDR3 length: 12 residues. The CDR3 spells CAIKGMMETQYF. The DNA for the CDR3 is TGTGCCATCAAGGGGATGATGGAGACCCAGTACTTC.

This clonotype was observed many times. V is TRBV7-9 and J is TRBJ1-2; tentative D call: TRBD1 (5 bases). Germline V gene sequence: CDR1 SEHNR, CDR2 FQNEAQ (reference sequence). CDR3 length: 14 amino acids. Trimming took off 4 bases at V and 8 bases at J, with 17 bases between the two ends. The CDR3 reads CASSSAGQSGGYTF. The CDR3 nucleotides read TGTGCCAGCAGCTCCGCAGGGCAGTCCGGCGGCTACACCTTC.

CDR3 residues: CSAQEGGDEQFF. CDR3 in DNA: TGCAGTGCTCAGGAGGGCGGGGATGAGCAGTTCTTC. The gene calls are TRBV20-1 and TRBJ2-1, with a tentative D call TRBD2 (6 bases). The CDR3 extends over 12 amino acids. Germline loops: CDR1 DFQATT, CDR2 SNEGSKA (reference sequence). V dropped 5 bases and J dropped 8 bases, with 13 bases sitting between them.

CDR3 DNA sequence: TGCAGCGTTCGTGGTAATCAGGGGGGTGGCTACACCTTC. This codes for CSVRGNQGGGYTF. The J gene is TRBJ1-2, the V gene TRBV29-1; TRBD1 matches at 7 bases. CDR1 is SQVTM and CDR2 is ANQGSEA in the germline V gene. The V segment lost 5 bases and the J segment 7 bases; nucleotides outside the gene matches: 10. The CDR3 extends over 13 amino acids.

The chain carries TRBV2 and TRBJ2-2; no clear D. The CDR3 runs 14 residues. CDR1 SNHLY and CDR2 FYNNEI come from the germline V gene. V gave up 0 bases and J gave up 5 bases, with 7 bases separating them. DNA for the CDR3: TGTGCCAGCAGTGAAGCATCTGGGACCGGGGAGCTGTTTTTT. Translating gives CASSEASGTGELFF.

Comment on this clonotype: Germline and junction disagree at one end, which may indicate a read error. V and J are TRBV7-9 and TRBJ1-3; D remains unclear. The end of the DNA aligns better with TRBJ1-1, so the J call may be wrong. CDR3 length: 14 amino acids. Per germline, CDR1 SEHNR and CDR2 FQNEAQ (reference sequence). Here the CDR3 reads CASGQDRTNTEAFF. CDR3 coding DNA: TGCGCCAGCGGCCAAGACCGGACGAACACTGAAGCTTTCTTT.

This clonotype has just a few counts. The chain is built from TRBV10-3 and TRBJ2-1; TRBD1 might be the D (6 bases). The germline V and J ends were trimmed by 0 bases and 10 bases, with 13 bases remaining between them. The CDR3 has 14 residues. The germline V gene encodes CDR1 ENHRY and CDR2 SYGVKD. This chain's CDR3 is CAISESTGWREQFF. The CDR3 DNA is TGTGCCATCAGTGAGTCGACAGGCTGGAGGGAGCAGTTCTTC.

This clonotype showed up just once. The chain joins TRBV9 to TRBJ1-5, with D perhaps TRBD1 (5 bases). Germline loops: CDR1 SGDLS, CDR2 YYNGEE. V was pared by 3 bases and J by 0 bases, with 16 bases between. This CDR3 has 17 amino acids. The CDR3 protein is CASSGSRDGYSNQPQHF. DNA for the CDR3: TGTGCCAGCAGCGGATCCCGGGACGGGTATAGCAATCAGCCCCAGCATTTT.

This clonotype occurred many times. The chain links TRBV13 to TRBJ1-1, with TRBD1 as a possible D gene (5 bases). The CDR3 sequence is 14 residues long. The ends were cut back, 4 bases at V and 2 bases at J, with 11 bases in the middle. Germline CDR1 and CDR2: PRHDT and FYEKMQ (reference sequence). CDR3 in amino acids: CASSYPTDNTEAFF. CDR3 in DNA: TGTGCCAGCAGCTACCCGACAGATAACACTGAAGCTTTCTTT.

The table lists this clonotype with many counts. The chain combines TRBV19 with TRBJ2-3; D unresolved. CDR3 size: 13 residues. Trimming shortened V by 9 bases and J by 1 base, and 11 bases separated the two germline ends. Germline CDR1 LNHDA, CDR2 SQIVND (reference sequence). The CDR3 DNA sequence: TGTGCCAGCGGTAAGCCCGGCACAGATACGCAGTATTTT. This gives the protein CASGKPGTDTQYF.

This clonotype was observed many times. The V call is TRBV20-1, the J call TRBJ2-7; TRBD2 aligns across 8 bases. CDR3 size: 16 residues. CDR1 is DFQATT, CDR2 SNEGSKA, per germline (reference sequence). Trimming removed 1 base from V and 3 bases from J; junction bases left unmatched: 11. CDR3 bases: TGCAGTGCTAGAGGGCTAGCGGGTCTTCGCCTCTACGAGCAGTACTTC. Protein sequence: CSARGLAGLRLYEQYF.

This clonotype has a count of ten or more. V gene TRBV7-8 combines with J gene TRBJ2-5, with unresolved D. CDR3 length: 14 residues. The ends were cut back, 4 bases at V and 1 base at J, with 10 bases in the middle. Per germline, CDR1 SGHVS and CDR2 FQNEAQ. CDR3 loop: CASSWQRLQETQYF. The CDR3 DNA is TGTGCCAGCAGCTGGCAACGGCTCCAAGAGACCCAGTACTTC. The whole variable domain, remainder taken from reference TRBV7-8 and TRBJ2-5, is GAGVSQSPRYKVAKRGQDVALRCDPISGHVSLFWYQQALGQGPEFLTYFQNEAQLDKSGLPSDRFFAERPEGSVSTLKIQRTQQEDSAVYLCASSWQRLQETQYFGPGTRLLVL.

About this clonotype: Germline is not matched at one junction end, which may reflect a read error. The chain joins TRBV4-1 to TRBJ2-5, with 10 nucleotides matching TRBD2. Germline values: CDR1 MGHRA, CDR2 YSYEKL. This CDR3 contains 16 residues. The CDR3 sequence is CASSQEAGGSFETQYF. As DNA, the CDR3 is TGTGCCAGCAGCCAAGAAGCGGGAGGGTCCTTTGAGACCCAGTACTTC.

The rearrangement uses TRBV19 and TRBJ1-4; possible D gene TRBD1, 6 bases. Trimming pared 6 bases from V and 6 bases from J, leaving 17 bases between. Germline V lookup: CDR1 LNHDA, CDR2 SQIVND (reference sequence). The CDR3 covers 15 residues. The DNA for the CDR3 is TGTGCCAGTAGACTCTCCTGGGGGGCGGATGAAAAACTGTTTTTT. Translating it yields CASRLSWGADEKLFF.

This chain links TRBV29-1 with TRBJ1-1; no reliable D call. Germline CDR1 and CDR2: SQVTM and ANQGSEA. Trimming shortened V by 3 bases and J by 2 bases, and 25 bases separated the two germline ends. This CDR3 contains 18 residues. CDR3 protein: CSVDPREGELRLNTEAFF. The CDR3 DNA reads TGCAGCGTTGATCCAAGAGAAGGAGAGCTGAGACTCAACACTGAAGCTTTCTTT.

This clonotype was observed at least ten times. This rearrangement joins TRBV3-1 to TRBJ2-5; TRBD2 agrees at 7 bases. The V and J ends lost 3 bases and 4 bases, in that order; junction bases with no gene match: 2. The CDR3 has 13 amino acids. Per germline, CDR1 LGHDT and CDR2 YNNKEL (reference sequence). The CDR3 spells CASSHSGTETQYF. CDR3 DNA sequence: TGTGCCAGCAGCCACAGCGGGACAGAGACCCAGTACTTC.

This clonotype was detected many times. Compared with germline, one end of the junction differs, possibly owing to a read error. CDR3 loop: CSAVPGTMSRF. Here the CDR3 DNA reads TGCAGTGCAGTACCCGGGACCATGAGCCGCTTC. The V gene is TRBV20-1, the J gene TRBJ1-2, with D maybe TRBD1 (5 bases). CDR1 DFQATT and CDR2 SNEGSKA come from the germline V gene (reference sequence). This CDR3 has 11 amino acids.

This clonotype has just a few counts. This chain connects TRBV10-3 to TRBJ2-5; D is tentatively TRBD1 or TRBD2 (5 bases each). The CDR3 runs to 14 residues. The V gene's germline CDR1 is ENHRY and CDR2 SYGVKD. V lost 10 bases and J lost 5, with 20 bases in between. The CDR3 nucleotides are TGTGCCACAATAGCCCCCGGGGCTGGGGAGACCCAGTACTTC. Translating gives CATIAPGAGETQYF.

With regard to this clonotype: It is likely a read error, because the conserved phenylalanine at the end of the CDR3 is missing. The limits of the CDR3 on the DNA are not certain, so only TCRdb's listed CDR3 is given. The chain carries TRBV9 and TRBJ2-5; TRBD1, the D gene given by the table, was not confirmed from the DNA. CDR1 is SGDLS, CDR2 YYNGEE, per germline. Inclusive of both ends, the CDR3 amounts to 16 amino acids. CDR3 loop: CASSGDRALDGYTFGS.

This rearrangement joins TRBV20-1 to TRBJ1-5; 8 positions agree with TRBD1. The CDR3 totals 14 residues. The germline gives CDR1 DFQATT, CDR2 SNEGSKA (reference sequence). The ends lost 6 bases at V and 3 bases at J; junction bases unmatched: 7. The CDR3 here is CSARTGTSNQPQHF. As DNA, the CDR3 is TGCAGTGCGAGGACAGGGACCTCCAATCAGCCCCAGCATTTT.

This clonotype was counted only a few times. CDR3 nucleotides: TGTGCTAGTGGTTTGATAAGTCTGGGGTACACCGGGGAGCTGTTTTTT. Encoded protein: CASGLISLGYTGELFF. The V gene is TRBV12-5, the J gene TRBJ2-2; D remains unclear. Germline V gives CDR1 LGHNT, CDR2 FRNRAP. V dropped 2 bases and J dropped 3 bases, with 13 bases sitting between them. The CDR3 extends over 16 amino acids.